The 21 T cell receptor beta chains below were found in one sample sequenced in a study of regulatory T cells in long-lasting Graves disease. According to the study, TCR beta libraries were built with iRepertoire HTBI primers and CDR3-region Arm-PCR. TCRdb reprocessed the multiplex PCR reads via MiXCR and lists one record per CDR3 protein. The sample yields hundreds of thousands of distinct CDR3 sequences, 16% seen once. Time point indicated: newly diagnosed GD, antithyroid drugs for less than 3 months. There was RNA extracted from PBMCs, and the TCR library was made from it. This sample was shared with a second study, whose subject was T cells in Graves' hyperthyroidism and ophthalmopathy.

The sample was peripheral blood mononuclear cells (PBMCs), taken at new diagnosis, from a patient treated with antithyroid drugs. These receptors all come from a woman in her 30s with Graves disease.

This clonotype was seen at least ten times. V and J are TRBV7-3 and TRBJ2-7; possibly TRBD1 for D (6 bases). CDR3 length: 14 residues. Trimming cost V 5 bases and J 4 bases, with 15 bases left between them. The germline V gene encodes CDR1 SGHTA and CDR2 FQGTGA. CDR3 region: CASSPTGRPYEQYF. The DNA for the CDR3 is TGTGCCAGCAGCCCTACAGGGAGACCATACGAGCAGTACTTC.

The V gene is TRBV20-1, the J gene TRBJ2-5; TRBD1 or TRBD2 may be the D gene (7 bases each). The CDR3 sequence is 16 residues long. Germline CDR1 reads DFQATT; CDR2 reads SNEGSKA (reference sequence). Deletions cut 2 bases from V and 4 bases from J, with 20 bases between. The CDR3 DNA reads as TGCAGTGCTAGACTTCAGGGGGGGGGGGACACAGAGACCCAGTACTTC. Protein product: CSARLQGGGDTETQYF.

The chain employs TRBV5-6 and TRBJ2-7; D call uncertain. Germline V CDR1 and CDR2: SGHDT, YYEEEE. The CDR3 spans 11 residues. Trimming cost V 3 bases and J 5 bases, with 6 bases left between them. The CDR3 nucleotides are TGTGCCAGCAGCTACGCCAACGAGCAGTACTTC. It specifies CASSYANEQYF.

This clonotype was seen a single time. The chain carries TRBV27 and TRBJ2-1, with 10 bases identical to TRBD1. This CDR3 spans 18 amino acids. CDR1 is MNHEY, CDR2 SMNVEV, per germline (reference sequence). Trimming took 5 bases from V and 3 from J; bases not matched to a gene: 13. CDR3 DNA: TGTGCCAGCAGTCCCCGGGACAGGGGCCCGAACCTCTACAATGAGCAGTTCTTC. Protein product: CASSPRDRGPNLYNEQFF.

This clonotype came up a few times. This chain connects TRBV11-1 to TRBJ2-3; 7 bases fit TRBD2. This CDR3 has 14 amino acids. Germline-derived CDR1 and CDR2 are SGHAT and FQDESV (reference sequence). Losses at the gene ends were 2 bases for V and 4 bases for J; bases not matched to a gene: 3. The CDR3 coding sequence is TGTGCCAGCAGCTTACGGCTAGCGGCAGATACGCAGTATTTT. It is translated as CASSLRLAADTQYF.

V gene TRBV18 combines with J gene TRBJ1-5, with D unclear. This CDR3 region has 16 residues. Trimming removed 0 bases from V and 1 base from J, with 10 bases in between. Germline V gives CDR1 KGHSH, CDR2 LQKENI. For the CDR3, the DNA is TGTGCCAGCTCACCACCTGGGGTAGGGAGCAATCAGCCCCAGCATTTT. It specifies CASSPPGVGSNQPQHF.

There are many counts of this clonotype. Written as DNA, the CDR3 is TGTGCCAGCAGTCTAAGGTGGACTCGGGAGCAGTACTTC. This encodes CASSLRWTREQYF. The chain combines TRBV12-3 or TRBV12-4 with TRBJ2-7, with D possibly matching TRBD2 (5 bases). Trimming took 5 bases from V and 7 from J, leaving 15 bases between them. This CDR3 is 13 amino acids long.

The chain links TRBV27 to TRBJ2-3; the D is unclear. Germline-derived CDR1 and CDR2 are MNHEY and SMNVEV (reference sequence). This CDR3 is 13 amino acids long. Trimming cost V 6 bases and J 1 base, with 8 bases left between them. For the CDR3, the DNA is TGTGCCAGCAGGGTATTGGGCACAGATACGCAGTATTTT. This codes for CASRVLGTDTQYF.

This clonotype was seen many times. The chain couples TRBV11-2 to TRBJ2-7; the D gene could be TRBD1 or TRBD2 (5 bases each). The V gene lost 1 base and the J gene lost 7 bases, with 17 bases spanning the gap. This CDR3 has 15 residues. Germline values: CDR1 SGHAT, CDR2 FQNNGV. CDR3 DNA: TGTGCCAGCAGCTTAGTTGGTGGGACGGGTGGGGAGCAGTACTTC. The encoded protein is CASSLVGGTGGEQYF.

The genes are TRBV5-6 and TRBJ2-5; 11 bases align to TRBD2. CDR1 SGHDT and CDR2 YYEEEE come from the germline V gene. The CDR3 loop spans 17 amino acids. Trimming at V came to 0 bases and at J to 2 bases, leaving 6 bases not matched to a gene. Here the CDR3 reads CASSLDPTSGTQETQYF. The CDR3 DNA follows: TGTGCCAGCAGCTTGGATCCGACTAGCGGGACGCAAGAGACCCAGTACTTC.

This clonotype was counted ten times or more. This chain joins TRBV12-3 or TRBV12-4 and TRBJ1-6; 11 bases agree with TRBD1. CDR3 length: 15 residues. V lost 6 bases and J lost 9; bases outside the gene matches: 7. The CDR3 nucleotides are TGTGCCAGCAGGTCGGACAGGGGGCTTGGTTCACCCCTCCACTTT. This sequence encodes CASRSDRGLGSPLHF.

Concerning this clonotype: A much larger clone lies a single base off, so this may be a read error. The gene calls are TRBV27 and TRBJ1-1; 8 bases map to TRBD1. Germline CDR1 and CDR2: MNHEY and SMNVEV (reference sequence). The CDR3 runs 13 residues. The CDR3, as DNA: TGTACCAGCAGACGGACAGGGAGCACTGAAGCTTTCTTT. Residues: CTSRRTGSTEAFF.

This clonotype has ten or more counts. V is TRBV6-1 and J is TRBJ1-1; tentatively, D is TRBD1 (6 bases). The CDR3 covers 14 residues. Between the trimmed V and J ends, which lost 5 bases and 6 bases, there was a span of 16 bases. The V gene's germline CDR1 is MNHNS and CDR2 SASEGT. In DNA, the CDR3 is TGTGCCAGCAGTAGAGAACAGGGAAAGGCTGAAGCTTTCTTT. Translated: CASSREQGKAEAFF.

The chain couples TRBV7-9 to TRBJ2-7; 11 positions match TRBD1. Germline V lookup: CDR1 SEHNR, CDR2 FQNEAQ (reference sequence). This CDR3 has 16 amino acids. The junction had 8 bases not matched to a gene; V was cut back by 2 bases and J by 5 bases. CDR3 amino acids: CASSLRGTGGWHEQYF. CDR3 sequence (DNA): TGTGCCAGCAGCTTAAGGGGGACAGGGGGATGGCACGAGCAGTACTTC. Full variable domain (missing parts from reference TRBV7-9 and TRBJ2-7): DTGVSQNPRHKITKRGQNVTFRCDPISEHNRLYWYRQTLGQGPEFLTYFQNEAQLEKSRLLSDRFSAERPKGSFSTLEIQRTEQGDSAMYLCASSLRGTGGWHEQYFGPGTRLTVT.

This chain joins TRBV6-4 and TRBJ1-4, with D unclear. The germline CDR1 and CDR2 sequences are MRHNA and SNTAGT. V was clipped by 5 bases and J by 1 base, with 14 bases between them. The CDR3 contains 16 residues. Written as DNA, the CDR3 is TGTGCCAGCAGTTACGACCCGCCGGGAACTAATGAAAAACTGTTTTTT. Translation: CASSYDPPGTNEKLFF.

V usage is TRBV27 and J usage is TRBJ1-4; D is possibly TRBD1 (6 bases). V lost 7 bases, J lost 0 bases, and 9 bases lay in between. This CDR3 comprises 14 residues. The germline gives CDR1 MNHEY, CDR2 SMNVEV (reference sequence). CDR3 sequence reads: CASKPGATNEKLFF. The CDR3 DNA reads TGTGCCAGCAAACCAGGGGCAACTAATGAAAAACTGTTTTTT.

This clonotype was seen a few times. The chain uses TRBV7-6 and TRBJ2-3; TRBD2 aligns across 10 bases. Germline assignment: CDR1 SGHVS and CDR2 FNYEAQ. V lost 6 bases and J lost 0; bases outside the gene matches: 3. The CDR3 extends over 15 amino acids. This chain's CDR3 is CASRGTSASTDTQYF. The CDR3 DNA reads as TGTGCCAGCAGGGGGACTAGCGCAAGCACAGATACGCAGTATTTT.

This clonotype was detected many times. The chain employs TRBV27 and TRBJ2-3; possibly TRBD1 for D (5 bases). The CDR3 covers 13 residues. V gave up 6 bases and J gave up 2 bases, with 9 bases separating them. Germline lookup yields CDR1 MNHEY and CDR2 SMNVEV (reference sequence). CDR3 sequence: CASSLTATDTQYF. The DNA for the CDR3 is TGTGCCAGCAGCTTGACAGCCACAGATACGCAGTATTTT.

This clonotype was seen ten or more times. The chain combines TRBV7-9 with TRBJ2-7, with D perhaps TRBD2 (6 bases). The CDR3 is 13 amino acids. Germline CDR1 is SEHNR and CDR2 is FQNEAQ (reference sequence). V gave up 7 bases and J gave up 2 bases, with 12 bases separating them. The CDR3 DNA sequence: TGTGCCAGCACGACTAGGAACGCCTACGAGCAGTACTTC. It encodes CASTTRNAYEQYF. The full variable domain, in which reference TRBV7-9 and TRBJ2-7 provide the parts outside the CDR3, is DTGVSQNPRHKITKRGQNVTFRCDPISEHNRLYWYRQTLGQGPEFLTYFQNEAQLEKSRLLSDRFSAERPKGSFSTLEIQRTEQGDSAMYLCASTTRNAYEQYFGPGTRLTVT.

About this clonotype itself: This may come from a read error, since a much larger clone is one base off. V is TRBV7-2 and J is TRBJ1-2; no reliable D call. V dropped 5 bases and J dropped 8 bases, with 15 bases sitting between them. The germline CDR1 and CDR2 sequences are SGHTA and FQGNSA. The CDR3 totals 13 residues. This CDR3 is CASSPAPRGGYTF. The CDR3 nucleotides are TGTGCCAGCAGCCCCGCCCCTAGAGGAGGCTACACCTTC.

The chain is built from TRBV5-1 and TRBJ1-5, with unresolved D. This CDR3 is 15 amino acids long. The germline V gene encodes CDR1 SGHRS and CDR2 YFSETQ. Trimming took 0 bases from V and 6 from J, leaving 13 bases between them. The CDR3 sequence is CASSLEGGIGQPQHF. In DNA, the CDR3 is TGCGCCAGCAGCTTGGAAGGCGGAATCGGTCAGCCCCAGCATTTT.